This TCR beta chain derives from a study of cytomegalovirus exposure and HLA in healthy donors. Findings and caveats of the study: Rarity marked most TCR sequences, yet some public TCRs occurred in many donors.

The CDR3 covers 14 residues. CDR1 and CDR2 (germline): LGHNA, YNFKEQ. Trimming removed 1 base at V and 1 base at J, with 8 bases between. The repertoire was sequenced with immunoSEQ multiplex PCR; TCRdb's copy has only in-frame clones and lacks some. The table records 95,000 to 150,000 clones, roughly 94% of them present only once. This clone was counted a single time. What it binds is unknown. The chain is built from TRBV4-2 and TRBJ2-7; D unresolved. The TCR sequence derives from a woman younger than 35 in good health and CMV-seronegative. Sequenced: PBMCs. The CDR3 coding sequence is TGTGCCAGCAGCCAAGGAGGAATTTCCTACGAGCAGTACTTC. Amino acids: CASSQGGISYEQYF.